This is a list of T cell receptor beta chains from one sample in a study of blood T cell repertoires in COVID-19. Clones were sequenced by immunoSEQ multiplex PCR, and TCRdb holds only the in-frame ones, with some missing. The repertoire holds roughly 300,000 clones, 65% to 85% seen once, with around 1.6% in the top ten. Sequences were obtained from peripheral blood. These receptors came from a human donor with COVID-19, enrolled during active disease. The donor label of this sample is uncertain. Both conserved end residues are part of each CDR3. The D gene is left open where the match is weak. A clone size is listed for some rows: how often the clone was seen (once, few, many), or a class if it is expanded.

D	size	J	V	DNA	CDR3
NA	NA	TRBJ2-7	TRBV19	TGTGCCAGTAGTATAGTGGGGACAACCTACGAGCAGTACTTC	CASSIVGTTYEQYF
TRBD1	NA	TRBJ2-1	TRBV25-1	TGTGCCAGCAGTGCCACAGGGGGAGCTCACAATGAGCAGTTCTTC	CASSATGGAHNEQFF
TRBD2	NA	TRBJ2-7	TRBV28	TGTGCCAGCAGTTCAAACCCGTCTTATTTCAGCGGGAGTAGTTCGGCCTACGAGCAGTACTTC	CASSSNPSYFSGSSSAYEQYF
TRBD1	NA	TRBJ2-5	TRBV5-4	TGTGCCAGCAGCCGGGCTAACAGGGGCCCTCAAGAGACCCAGTACTTC	CASSRANRGPQETQYF
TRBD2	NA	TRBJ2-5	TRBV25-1	TGTGCCAGCAGTGAATATCGGGGGGAAACGTCCCAGTACTTC	CASSEYRGETSQYF
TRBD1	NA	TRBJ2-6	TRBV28	TGTGCCAGCTCTGGGGCACAGGGGGCATCTGGGGCCAACGTCCTGACTTTC	CASSGAQGASGANVLTF
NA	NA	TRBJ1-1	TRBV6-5	TGTGCCAGCAGGATTACCTCGGGGATCGACAGGGCTTTCTTT	CASRITSGIDRAFF
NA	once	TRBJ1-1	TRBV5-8	TGTGCCAGCAGCTTGTGGACAGTGAACACTGAAGCTTTCTTT	CASSLWTVNTEAFF
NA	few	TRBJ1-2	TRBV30	TGTGCCTGGAGGAACTCAGGGGCCAGCTATGGCTACACCTTC	CAWRNSGASYGYTF
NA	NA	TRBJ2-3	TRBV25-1	TGTGCCAGCAGTATATCCACAGATACGCAGTATTTT	CASSISTDTQYF
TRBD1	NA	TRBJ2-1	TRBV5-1	TGCGCCAGCAGCCTAAACCGAGACAGGGGGAGGTACAATGAGCAGTTCTTC	CASSLNRDRGRYNEQFF
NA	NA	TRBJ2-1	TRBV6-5	TGTGCCAGCAGTTGGCCGGGAACCAATGAGCAGTTCTTC	CASSWPGTNEQFF
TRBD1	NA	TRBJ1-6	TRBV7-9	TGTGCCAGCAGCTTATGGCGACAGGGAGATTATAATTCACCCCTCCACTTT	CASSLWRQGDYNSPLHF
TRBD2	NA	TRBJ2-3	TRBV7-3	TGTGCCAGCAGCCTAGCGGGAGGGCGGACAGATACGCAGTATTTT	CASSLAGGRTDTQYF
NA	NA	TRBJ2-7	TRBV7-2	TGTGCCAGCAGCACTCTCCTTAGAGTATACGAGCAGTACTTC	CASSTLLRVYEQYF
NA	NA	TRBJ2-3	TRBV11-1	TGTGCCAGCAGCTTGACTAGTGTCGACACAGATACGCAGTATTTT	CASSLTSVDTDTQYF
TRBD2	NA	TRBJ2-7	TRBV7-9	TGTGCCAGCAGCTTAGGACTAGCGGGCACCTACGAGCAGTACTTC	CASSLGLAGTYEQYF